These 6 T cell receptor beta chains came from one sample sequenced in a study of T cells in Graves' hyperthyroidism and ophthalmopathy. Amplification of TCR beta CDR3 regions used RNA as the template. A first-round RT-PCR of the TCR CDR3 used the HTBI primer set. TCRdb independently ran MiXCR on the multiplex PCR reads; one entry per CDR3 protein. The data hold a few hundred thousand distinct CDR3 sequences, with approximately 16% observed a single time. The sequencing sample was made of blood. The receptors were gathered from a man aged 35 to 55 with Graves' hyperthyroidism.

This clonotype was detected ten times or more. The chain combines TRBV6-2 or TRBV6-3 with TRBJ2-6; D is possibly TRBD1 or TRBD2 (6 bases each). Trimming shortened V by 1 base and J by 1 base, and 20 bases separated the two germline ends. Germline CDR1 MNHEY, CDR2 SVGEGT. This CDR3 spans 20 amino acids. The CDR3 DNA sequence: TGTGCCAGCAGTTACTGGGGCCTGGGGGGCGCAGGGTCTGGGGCCAACGTCCTGACTTTC. Translation gives CASSYWGLGGAGSGANVLTF.

This clonotype was observed many times. The chain joins TRBV20-1 to TRBJ2-1; 11 nucleotides line up with TRBD1. The V gene end was trimmed by 5 bases and the J gene end by 0 bases; junction bases not matched to a gene: 6. The CDR3 sequence is 16 residues long. Germline CDR1 and CDR2: DFQATT and SNEGSKA (reference sequence). The CDR3 DNA reads TGCAGTGCTGAGGCCGGGACAGGGGGCTCCTACAATGAGCAGTTCTTC. Protein sequence: CSAEAGTGGSYNEQFF.

This clonotype was counted many times. The DNA for the CDR3 is TGCAGCGTCGACGCCCGCAGCTCCTACAATGAGCAGTTCTTC. Protein sequence: CSVDARSSYNEQFF. This chain connects TRBV29-1 to TRBJ2-1; D unresolved. V lost 6 bases and J 0 bases, leaving 12 bases between the germline ends. CDR3 length equals 14 residues. CDR1 SQVTM and CDR2 ANQGSEA come from the germline V gene.

This clonotype has at least ten counts. The CDR3 is CASSLRGLNTEAFF. The CDR3 DNA sequence: TGTGCCAGCAGTTTAAGGGGGTTGAACACTGAAGCTTTCTTT. This chain uses TRBV5-6 with TRBJ1-1; D might be TRBD1 (6 bases). CDR1 and CDR2 (germline): SGHDT, YYEEEE. V was clipped by 5 bases and J by 0 bases, with 11 bases between them. The CDR3 length is 14 residues.

This chain joins TRBV9 and TRBJ2-3; D call uncertain. The CDR3 runs to 15 residues. V gave up 0 bases and J gave up 2 bases, with 10 bases separating them. Germline CDR1 SGDLS, CDR2 YYNGEE. The CDR3 nucleotides read TGTGCCAGCAGCGTAGGAGACTCTTCCACAGATACGCAGTATTTT. It yields the protein CASSVGDSSTDTQYF.

This chain uses TRBV4-1 with TRBJ2-7; D is possibly TRBD2 (5 bases). The CDR3 has 16 amino acids. CDR1 is MGHRA and CDR2 is YSYEKL in the germline V gene. Trimming stripped 4 bases from V and 3 bases from J, with 19 bases between. The CDR3 region is CASSLGEAALYYEQYF. In DNA form, the CDR3 reads TGCGCCAGCAGCCTGGGAGAGGCAGCCCTCTACTACGAGCAGTACTTC.